This T cell receptor beta chain appears in the sequencing data of a study of CD8 T cells in Susac syndrome. General study findings and limits: Only a relatively small number of individuals were included in the TCR sequencing and HLA analysis.

Regarding this clonotype: Its cognate antigen is unknown.

It was with random hexamers that 0.5 to 1 ug RNA was reverse transcribed. TCRdb reprocessed the immunoSEQ multiplex PCR reads with MiXCR, giving one entry per CDR3 protein. The repertoire includes about 300,000 distinct CDR3 sequences, about 89% of them detected once, and approximately 0.18% sits in the top ten. The CDR3 extends over 13 amino acids. Germline V gene sequence: CDR1 LNHDA, CDR2 SQIVND (reference sequence). After removal of 8 bases from V and 6 bases from J, the junction contained 6 bases not matched to a gene. The TCR was taken from a human donor with multiple sclerosis. The sequenced material came from CD8+ T cells from PBMCs. V and J are TRBV19 and TRBJ2-1; 8 bases align to TRBD2. The CDR3 region is CASLAGGRNEQFF. DNA for the CDR3: TGTGCCAGTTTGGCGGGGGGACGCAATGAGCAGTTCTTC.